The present entry profiles one TCR beta chain with its context. Its antigen is still unknown. After removal of 5 bases from V and 0 bases from J, the junction contained 15 bases not matched to a gene. Germline loops: CDR1 MDHEN, CDR2 SYDVKM. The CDR3 runs to 19 residues. This entry belongs to a study of shared clonotypes between healthy human individuals. Findings of the study overall: Since donors were few, the genetic and exposure-history diversity represented was limited.

TCRdb keeps only in-frame clones here, not all; method: immunoSEQ multiplex PCR. Among more than 400,000 clones listed, over 75% were seen once. The sequence came from a woman aged 35 to 49 in good health. Some clones in this sample may be carry-over from other donors' samples. Sequenced: PBMCs. The chain links TRBV28 to TRBJ2-4; 8 bases fit TRBD2. The CDR3 loop reads CASSAPAYLAGLAKNIQYF. CDR3 in DNA: TGTGCCAGCAGTGCCCCCGCCTACCTAGCGGGCCTAGCCAAAAACATTCAGTACTTC.